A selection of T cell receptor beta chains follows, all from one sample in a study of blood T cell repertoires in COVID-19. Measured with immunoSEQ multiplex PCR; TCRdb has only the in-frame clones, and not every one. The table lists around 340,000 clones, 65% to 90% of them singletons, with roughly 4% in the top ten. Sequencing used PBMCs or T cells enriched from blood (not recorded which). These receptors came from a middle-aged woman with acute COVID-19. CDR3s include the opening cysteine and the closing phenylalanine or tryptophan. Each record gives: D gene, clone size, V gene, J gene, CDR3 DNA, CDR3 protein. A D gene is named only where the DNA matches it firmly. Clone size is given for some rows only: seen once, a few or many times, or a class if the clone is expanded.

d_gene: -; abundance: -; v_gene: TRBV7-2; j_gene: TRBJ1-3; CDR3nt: TGTGCCAGCAGCTTAGACAGGGCTTCTGGAAACACCATATATTTT; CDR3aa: CASSLDRASGNTIYF
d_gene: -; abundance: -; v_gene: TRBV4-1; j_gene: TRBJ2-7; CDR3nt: TGCGCCAGCAGCCAAGATATCGGACTCCCCTACGAGCAGTACTTC; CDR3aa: CASSQDIGLPYEQYF
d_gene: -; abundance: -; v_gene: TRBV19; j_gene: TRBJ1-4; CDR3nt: TGTGCCAGTAGCCGAGGTTGGGCAACTAATGAAAAACTGTTTTTT; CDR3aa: CASSRGWATNEKLFF
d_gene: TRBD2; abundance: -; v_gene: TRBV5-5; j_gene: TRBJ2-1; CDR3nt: TGTGCCAGCAGCGTGACTAGCGGGAGGAACCTTCCTGAGCAGTTCTTC; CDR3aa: CASSVTSGRNLPEQFF
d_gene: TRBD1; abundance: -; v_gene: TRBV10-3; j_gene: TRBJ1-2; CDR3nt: TGTGCCATCAGTGAGGGGGAAGAGGGGGCCCTTGGCTACACCTTC; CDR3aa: CAISEGEEGALGYTF
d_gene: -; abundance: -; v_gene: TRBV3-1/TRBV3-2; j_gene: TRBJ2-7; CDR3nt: TGTGCCAGCAGCCAAGATCAGGGGCCCTACGAGCAGTACTTC; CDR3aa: CASSQDQGPYEQYF
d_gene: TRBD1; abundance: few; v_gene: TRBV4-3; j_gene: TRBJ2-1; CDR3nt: TGCGCCAGCAGCCAAGAAAGGACAGGGGGTCTCGGTGAGCAGTTCTTC; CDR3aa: CASSQERTGGLGEQFF
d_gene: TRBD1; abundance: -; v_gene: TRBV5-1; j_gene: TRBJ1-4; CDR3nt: TGCGCCAGCAGCCTGACAGGGATTAACACTAATGAAAAACTGTTTTTT; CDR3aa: CASSLTGINTNEKLFF
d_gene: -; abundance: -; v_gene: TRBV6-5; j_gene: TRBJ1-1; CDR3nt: TGTGCCACCTCAAGGGGGAGCAACACTGAAGCTTTCTTT; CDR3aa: CATSRGSNTEAFF
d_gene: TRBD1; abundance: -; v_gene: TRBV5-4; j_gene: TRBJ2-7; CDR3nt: TGTGCCAGCAGGGTGGACAGGGTCGCATACGAGCAGTACTTC; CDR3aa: CASRVDRVAYEQYF
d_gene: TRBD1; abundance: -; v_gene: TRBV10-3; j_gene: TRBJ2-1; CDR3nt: TGTGCCATCAGTGAGTCGAGTAGGACAGGCCCCCGAGGTGAGCAGTTCTTC; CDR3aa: CAISESSRTGPRGEQFF